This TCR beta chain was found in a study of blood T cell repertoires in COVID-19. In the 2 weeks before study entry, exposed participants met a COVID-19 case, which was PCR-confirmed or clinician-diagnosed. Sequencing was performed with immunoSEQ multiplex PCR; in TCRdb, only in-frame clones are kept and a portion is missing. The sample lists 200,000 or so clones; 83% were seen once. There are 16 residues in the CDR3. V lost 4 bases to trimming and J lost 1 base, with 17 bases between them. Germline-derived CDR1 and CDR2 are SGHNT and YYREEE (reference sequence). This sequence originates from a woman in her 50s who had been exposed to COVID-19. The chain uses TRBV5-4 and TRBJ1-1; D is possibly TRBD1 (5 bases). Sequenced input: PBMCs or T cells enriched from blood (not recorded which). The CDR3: CASSRNQGFKNTEAFF. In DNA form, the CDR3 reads TGTGCCAGCAGCCGGAATCAGGGTTTTAAGAACACTGAAGCTTTCTTT.